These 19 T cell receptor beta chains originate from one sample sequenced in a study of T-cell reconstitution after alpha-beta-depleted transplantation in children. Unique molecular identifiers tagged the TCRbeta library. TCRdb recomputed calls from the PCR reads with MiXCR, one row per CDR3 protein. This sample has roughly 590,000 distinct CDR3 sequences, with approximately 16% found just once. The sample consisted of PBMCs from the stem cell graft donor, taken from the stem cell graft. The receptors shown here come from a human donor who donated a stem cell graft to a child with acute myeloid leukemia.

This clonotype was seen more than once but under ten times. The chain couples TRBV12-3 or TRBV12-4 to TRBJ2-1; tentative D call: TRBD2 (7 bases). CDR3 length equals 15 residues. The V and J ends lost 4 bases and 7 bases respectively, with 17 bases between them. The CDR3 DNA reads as TGTGCCAGCAGTTGGGGCGAGGGGGGGAAAAATGAGCAGTTCTTC. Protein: CASSWGEGGKNEQFF.

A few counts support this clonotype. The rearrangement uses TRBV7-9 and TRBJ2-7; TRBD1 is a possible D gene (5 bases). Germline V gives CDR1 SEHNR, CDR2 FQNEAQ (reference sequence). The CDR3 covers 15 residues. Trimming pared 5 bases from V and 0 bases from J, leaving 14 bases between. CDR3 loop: CASSLTVHLSYEQYF. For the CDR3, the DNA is TGTGCCAGCAGCCTGACAGTACACCTCTCCTACGAGCAGTACTTC.

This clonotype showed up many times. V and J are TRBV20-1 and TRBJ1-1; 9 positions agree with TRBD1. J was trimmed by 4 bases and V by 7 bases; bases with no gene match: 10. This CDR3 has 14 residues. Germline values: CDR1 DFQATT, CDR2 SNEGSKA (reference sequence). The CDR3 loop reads CSVGADRGLTEAFF. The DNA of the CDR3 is TGCAGTGTGGGAGCGGACAGGGGACTCACTGAAGCTTTCTTT.

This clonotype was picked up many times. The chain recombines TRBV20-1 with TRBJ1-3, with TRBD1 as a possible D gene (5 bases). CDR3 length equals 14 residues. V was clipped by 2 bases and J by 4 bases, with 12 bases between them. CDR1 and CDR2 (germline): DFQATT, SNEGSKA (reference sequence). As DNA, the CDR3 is TGCAGTGCTAGACTCCCGAGGGGAGGAAACACCATATATTTT. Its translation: CSARLPRGGNTIYF.

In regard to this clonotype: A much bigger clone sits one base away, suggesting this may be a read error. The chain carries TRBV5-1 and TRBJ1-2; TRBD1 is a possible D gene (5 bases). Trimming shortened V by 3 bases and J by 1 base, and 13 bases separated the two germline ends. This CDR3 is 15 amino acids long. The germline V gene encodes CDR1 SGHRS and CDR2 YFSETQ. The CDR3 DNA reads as TGCGCCAGCAGCTGGGGGAGACGGAATAACTATGGCTACACCTTC. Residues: CASSWGRRNNYGYTF.

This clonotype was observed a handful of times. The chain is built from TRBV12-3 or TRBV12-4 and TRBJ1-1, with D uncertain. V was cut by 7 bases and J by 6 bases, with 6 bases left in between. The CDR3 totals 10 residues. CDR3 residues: CASKSSEAFF. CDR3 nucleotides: TGTGCCAGCAAATCCTCTGAAGCTTTCTTT.

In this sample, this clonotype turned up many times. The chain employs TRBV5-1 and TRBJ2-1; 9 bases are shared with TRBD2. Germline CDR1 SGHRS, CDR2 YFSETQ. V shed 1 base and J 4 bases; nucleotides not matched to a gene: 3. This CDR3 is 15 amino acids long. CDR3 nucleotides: TGCGCCAGCAGCTTGTCAGCGGGGGGATACAATGAGCAGTTCTTC. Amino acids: CASSLSAGGYNEQFF.

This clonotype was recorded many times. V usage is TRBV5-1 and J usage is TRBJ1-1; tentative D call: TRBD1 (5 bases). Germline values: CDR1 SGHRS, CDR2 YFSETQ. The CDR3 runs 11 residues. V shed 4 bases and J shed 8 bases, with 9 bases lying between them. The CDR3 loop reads CASSTGQEAFF. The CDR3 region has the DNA TGCGCCAGCAGCACTGGACAAGAAGCTTTCTTT.

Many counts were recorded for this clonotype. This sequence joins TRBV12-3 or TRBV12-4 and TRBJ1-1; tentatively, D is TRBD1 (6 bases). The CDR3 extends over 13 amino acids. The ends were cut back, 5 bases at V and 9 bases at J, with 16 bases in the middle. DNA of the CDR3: TGTGCCAGCAGTCCCTCCGGGACACGTAAAGCTTTCTTT. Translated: CASSPSGTRKAFF.

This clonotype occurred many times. The CDR3 sequence is CSAALSTDTQYF. In DNA form, the CDR3 reads TGCAGTGCCGCCCTGAGCACAGATACGCAGTATTTT. The genes are TRBV20-1 and TRBJ2-3; D gene unclear. The germline V gene has CDR1 DFQATT and CDR2 SNEGSKA (reference sequence). V lost 6 bases, J lost 0 bases, and 7 bases lay in between. The CDR3 consists of 12 residues.

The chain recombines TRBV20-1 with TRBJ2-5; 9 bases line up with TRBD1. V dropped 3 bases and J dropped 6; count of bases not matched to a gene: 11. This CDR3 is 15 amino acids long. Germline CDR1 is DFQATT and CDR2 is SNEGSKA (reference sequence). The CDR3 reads CSARGTGTGQKTQYF. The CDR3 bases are TGCAGTGCTAGGGGAACCGGGACAGGGCAAAAGACCCAGTACTTC.

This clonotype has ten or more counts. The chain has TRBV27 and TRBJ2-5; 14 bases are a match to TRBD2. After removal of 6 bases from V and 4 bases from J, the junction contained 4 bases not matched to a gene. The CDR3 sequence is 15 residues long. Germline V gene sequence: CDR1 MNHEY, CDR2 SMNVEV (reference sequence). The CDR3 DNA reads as TGTGCCAGCAGACAAGGGACTAGCGGGGGAGAGACCCAGTACTTC. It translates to CASRQGTSGGETQYF.

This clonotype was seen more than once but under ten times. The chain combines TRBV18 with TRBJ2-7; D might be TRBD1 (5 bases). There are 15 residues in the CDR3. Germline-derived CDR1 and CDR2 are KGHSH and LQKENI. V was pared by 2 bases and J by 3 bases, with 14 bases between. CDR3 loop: CASSPAGPTSYEQYV. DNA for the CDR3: TGTGCCAGCTCACCAGCAGGGCCGACGAGCTACGAGCAGTACGTC.

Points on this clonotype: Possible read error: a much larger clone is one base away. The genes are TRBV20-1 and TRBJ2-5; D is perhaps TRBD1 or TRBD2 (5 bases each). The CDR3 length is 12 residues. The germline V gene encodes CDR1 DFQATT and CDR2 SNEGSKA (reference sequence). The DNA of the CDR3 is TGCAGTGGGCGCAGGGAGTGGGAGACCAAGTACTTC. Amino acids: CSGRREWETKYF.

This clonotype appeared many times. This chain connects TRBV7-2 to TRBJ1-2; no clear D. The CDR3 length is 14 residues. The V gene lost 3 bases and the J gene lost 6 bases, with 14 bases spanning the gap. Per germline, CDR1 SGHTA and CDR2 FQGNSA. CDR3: CASSFPRGINGYTF. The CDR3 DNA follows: TGTGCCAGCAGCTTCCCCCGGGGTATAAATGGCTACACCTTC.

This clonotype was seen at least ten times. DNA for the CDR3: TGTGCCAGCAGGTGGGGTGAGGGAGAGCAGTTCTTC. Translated: CASRWGEGEQFF. This chain connects TRBV5-5 to TRBJ2-1, with D perhaps TRBD2 (5 bases). The CDR3 consists of 12 residues. Germline-derived CDR1 and CDR2 are SGHKS and YYEKEE (reference sequence). V was shortened by 5 bases and J by 10 bases, with 13 bases between the two germline ends. Based on the CDR3 plus reference TRBV5-5 and TRBJ2-1, the full variable domain is DAGVTQSPTHLIKTRGQQVTLRCSPISGHKSVSWYQQVLGQGPQFIFQYYEKEERGRGNFPDRFSARQFPNYSSELNVNALLLGDSALYLCASRWGEGEQFFGPGTRLTVL.

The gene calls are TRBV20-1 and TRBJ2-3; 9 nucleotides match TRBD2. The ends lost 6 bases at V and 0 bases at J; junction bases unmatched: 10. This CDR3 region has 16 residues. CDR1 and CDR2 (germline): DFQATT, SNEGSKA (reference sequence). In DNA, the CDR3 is TGCAGTGCCTCGCCCGGGACTAGCCATAGCACAGATACGCAGTATTTT. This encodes CSASPGTSHSTDTQYF.

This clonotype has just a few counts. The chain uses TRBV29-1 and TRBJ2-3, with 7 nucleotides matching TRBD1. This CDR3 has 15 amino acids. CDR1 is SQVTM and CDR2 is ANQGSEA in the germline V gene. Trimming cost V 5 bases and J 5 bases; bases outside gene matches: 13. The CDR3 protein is CSVSGGSVGKDTQYF. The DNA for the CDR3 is TGCAGCGTTTCAGGGGGTTCAGTGGGAAAAGATACGCAGTATTTT.

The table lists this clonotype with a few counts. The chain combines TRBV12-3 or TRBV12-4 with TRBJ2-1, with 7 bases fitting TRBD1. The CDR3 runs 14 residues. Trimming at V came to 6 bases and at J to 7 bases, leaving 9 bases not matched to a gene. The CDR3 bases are TGTGCCAGCAGCCCTGGGACAGCACTTAATGAGCAGTTCTTC. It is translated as CASSPGTALNEQFF.